The rows below give T cell receptor beta chains drawn from one sample of a study of T cell repertoires in cytomegalovirus infection. These TCRs' antigens remain unknown. Each CDR3 protein is one row after TCRdb ran MiXCR on the reads. The sample contains about 830,000 distinct CDR3 sequences, about 31% of which appear only once. The source was cultured CD8+ T cells from PBMCs, collected from culture after CMV antigen stimulation. Receptor source: a human donor in good health (CMV status not recorded). Some clones in this sample may be carry-over from other donors' samples. CDR3s include the opening cysteine and the closing phenylalanine or tryptophan. A D gene is named only where the DNA matches it firmly. Expanded clones are given a class, and other clones once, few, many or no size at all.

abundance	v_gene	j_gene	d_gene	CDR3nt	CDR3aa
.	TRBV19	TRBJ1-1	.	TGTGCCAGTAGGGTAACGAGGAGGGGGACTGAAGCTTTCTTT	CASRVTRRGTEAFF
many	TRBV6-2/TRBV6-3	TRBJ2-2	TRBD1	TGTGCCAGCAGTGTAGCCGGGACAGGGGGCGGCGGGGTCACCGGGGAGCTGTTTTTT	CASSVAGTGGGGVTGELFF
few	TRBV6-4	TRBJ2-1	TRBD2	TGTGCCAGCAGCCCTCCGGCGGGGGTCAATGAGCAGTTCTTC	CASSPPAGVNEQFF
.	TRBV7-9	TRBJ2-4	TRBD1	TGTGCCAGCAGCCCCCCGGGACAGGGGGCGAATCAGTACTTC	CASSPPGQGANQYF
.	TRBV6-1	TRBJ2-1	TRBD2	TGTGCCAGCAGTGAAGGTCGGGGGGGACCCCTGAATACCTACAATGAGCAGTTCTTC	CASSEGRGGPLNTYNEQFF
.	TRBV27	TRBJ1-2	.	TGTGCCAAGGTGGGGCACCAACTCCACTATGGCTACACCTTC	CAKVGHQLHYGYTF
few	TRBV24-1	TRBJ2-5	.	TGTGCCACCAGTGATTTATGGGGAGGAGAGACCCAGTACTTC	CATSDLWGGETQYF
few	TRBV7-8	TRBJ1-5	TRBD1	TGTGCCAGCAGCTTAGATAGGACAGGGGCAAGGCAGCCCCAGCATTTT	CASSLDRTGARQPQHF
.	TRBV12-3/TRBV12-4	TRBJ1-1	.	TGTGCCAGCGGAGGCGGTGGAGATACTGAAGCTTTCTTT	CASGGGGDTEAFF
few	TRBV4-1	TRBJ1-1	TRBD1	TGCGCCAGCAGCCAAGGAGACAGGGGGCTTACTGAAGCTTTCTTT	CASSQGDRGLTEAFF
few	TRBV18	TRBJ2-1	TRBD1	TGTGCCAGCTCACCACGTCGGACAGGTTCCGACAATGAGCAGTTCTTC	CASSPRRTGSDNEQFF
.	TRBV28	TRBJ1-1	.	TGTGCCAGCAGTTCGGTCGGCAGGGATGAAGCTTTCTTT	CASSSVGRDEAFF
few	TRBV2	TRBJ2-1	TRBD2	TGTGCCAGTCAAAACCCCGGACTAGCGTCCTACAATGAGCAGTTCTTC	CASQNPGLASYNEQFF
.	TRBV4-1	TRBJ2-1	TRBD2	TGCGCCAGCAGCCAAGAGAGCCAGCGGGGGGACGAGCAGTTCTTC	CASSQESQRGDEQFF
.	TRBV6-1	TRBJ2-7	TRBD1	TGTGCCAGCAGCCAAGACAGGGGCTCCTACGAGCAGTACTTC	CASSQDRGSYEQYF
.	TRBV4-1	TRBJ1-2	.	TGCGCCAGCAGCCAAGATCGGAGCACGGTTTATGGCTACACCTTC	CASSQDRSTVYGYTF
few	TRBV27	TRBJ2-5	.	TGTGCCAGCGGTCCCACACAAGAGACCCAGTACTTC	CASGPTQETQYF
few	TRBV10-3	TRBJ1-1	.	TGTGCCACCCTGGACCCACTGGACACTGAAGCTTTCTTT	CATLDPLDTEAFF
.	TRBV7-9	TRBJ1-5	.	TGTGCCAGCAGCTTAGATGGGGATAAAAATCAGCCCCAGCATTTT	CASSLDGDKNQPQHF
.	TRBV29-1	TRBJ1-2	.	TGCAGCGTTGAAGATCTTTCTGGGGGCTACACCTTC	CSVEDLSGGYTF
few	TRBV24-1	TRBJ1-2	.	TGTGCCACCAGTGATTTCCGGGACGGGAATGGCTACACCTTC	CATSDFRDGNGYTF
few	TRBV7-9	TRBJ2-2	.	TGTGCCGCCCCTTTTTCCGGGACGAACACCGGGGAGCTGTTTTTT	CAAPFSGTNTGELFF
few	TRBV11-3	TRBJ2-2	TRBD2	TGTGCCAGCAGCCGGCGAGGACTAGCGGGGGTGAACACCGGGGAGCTGTTTTTT	CASSRRGLAGVNTGELFF
few	TRBV7-8	TRBJ1-5	.	TGTGCCAGCAGCTTAAACCGCCAAAAAAAGGATCAGCCCCAGCATTTT	CASSLNRQKKDQPQHF
.	TRBV12-3/TRBV12-4	TRBJ2-7	.	TGTGCCAGCTCAGTAGGACGGGTCTCGCAGTACTTC	CASSVGRVSQYF
.	TRBV19	TRBJ2-5	.	TGTGCCAGTAGGGGGGCAGGGACAGAGACCCAGTACTTC	CASRGAGTETQYF
.	TRBV27	TRBJ1-2	.	TGTGCCAGCCTGGGCCCCCTTAACTATGGCTACACCTTC	CASLGPLNYGYTF
.	TRBV11-2	TRBJ1-1	TRBD1	TGTGCCAGCAGCCCCTGGACAGGTGTGAACACTGAAGCTTTCTTT	CASSPWTGVNTEAFF
.	TRBV10-2	TRBJ1-3	.	TGCGCCAGCAGTGACGCGTACTCTGGAAACACCATATATTTT	CASSDAYSGNTIYF
many	TRBV7-6	TRBJ1-1	TRBD1	TGTGCCAGCAGCTTAAGAGACAGGGGGCACGGCACTGAAGCTTTCTTT	CASSLRDRGHGTEAFF
.	TRBV2	TRBJ2-3	TRBD1	TGTGCCAGCTTGGGTGGAGGACAGGGTCGAGGGTTTGGGGACGATACGCAGTATTTT	CASLGGGQGRGFGDDTQYF
.	TRBV28	TRBJ2-6	.	TGTGCCAGCGAAGCGGCAGGAGCCTCTGGGGCCAACGTCCTGACTTTC	CASEAAGASGANVLTF
.	TRBV19	TRBJ1-1	TRBD1	TGTGCCAGTCTTGCAGGGGGCACTGAAGCTTTCTTT	CASLAGGTEAFF
.	TRBV6-5	TRBJ2-1	.	TGTGCCAGCAGTTACGGGGAAGGGGGGGCCTACAATGAGCAGTTCTTC	CASSYGEGGAYNEQFF
.	TRBV24-1	TRBJ2-1	TRBD1	TGTGCCACCAGTGTTGGGACAGGGGGCTACAATGAGCAGTTCTTC	CATSVGTGGYNEQFF
once	TRBV6-1	TRBJ2-4	.	TGTGCCGGCATCTTGACAGCCAGTCATGTGGATCGGTACTTC	CAGILTASHVDRYF
few	TRBV5-4	TRBJ2-3	.	TGTGCCAGCAGCTTGATCTCGATATTGTATGGGGAGGCAACAGATACGCAGTATTTT	CASSLISILYGEATDTQYF
.	TRBV20-1	TRBJ2-2	TRBD2	TGCAGTGCTAGAGATCTAAGCGGGGGGGCAGACACCGGGGAGCTGTTTTTT	CSARDLSGGADTGELFF
few	TRBV19	TRBJ2-1	.	TGTGCCAGTAGTCCCTACACCCTCTACAATGAGCAGTTCTTC	CASSPYTLYNEQFF
.	TRBV10-1	TRBJ1-3	TRBD1	TGCGCCAGCAGCAAGGACAGGGGTCTTGGAAACACCATATATTTT	CASSKDRGLGNTIYF
.	TRBV11-3	TRBJ1-1	.	TGTGTCAGCAGCTTAAGGGAGAACACTGAAGCTTTCTTT	CVSSLRENTEAFF
.	TRBV12-3/TRBV12-4	TRBJ1-3	.	TGTGCCAGCAGTTTAGACAGGGCTGGCTCTGGAAACACCATATATTTT	CASSLDRAGSGNTIYF
.	TRBV2	TRBJ2-1	TRBD2	TGTGCCAGCAGTGAAAGCGGGGGGGGCAATGAGCAGTTCTTC	CASSESGGGNEQFF
.	TRBV27	TRBJ1-6	.	TGTGCCAGCAGTTTATCGGGCAGGGCCTCACCCCTCCACTTT	CASSLSGRASPLHF
few	TRBV4-1	TRBJ1-1	.	TGCGCCAGCAGCCCAGTACAGAACACTGAAGCTTTCTTT	CASSPVQNTEAFF
many	TRBV7-6	TRBJ2-2	.	TGTGCCAGCAGCTCTGTTAACCAGGGCGTCGGCACCGGGGAGCTGTTTTTT	CASSSVNQGVGTGELFF